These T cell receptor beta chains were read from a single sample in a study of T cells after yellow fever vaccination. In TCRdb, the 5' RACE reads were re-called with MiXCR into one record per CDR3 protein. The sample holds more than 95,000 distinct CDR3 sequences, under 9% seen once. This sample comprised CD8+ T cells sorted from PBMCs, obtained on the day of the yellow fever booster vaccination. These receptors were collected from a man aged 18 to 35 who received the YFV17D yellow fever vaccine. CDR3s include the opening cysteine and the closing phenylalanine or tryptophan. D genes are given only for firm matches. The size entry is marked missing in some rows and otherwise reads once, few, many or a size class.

cdr3_aa: CASSFGTGNEQYF; cdr3_nt: TGTGCCAGCAGCTTTGGGACAGGGAACGAGCAGTACTTC; clone_size: many; j_call: TRBJ2-7; v_call: TRBV9; d_call: TRBD1
cdr3_aa: CASLDNTGELFF; cdr3_nt: TGTGCCAGCCTAGACAACACCGGGGAGCTGTTTTTT; clone_size: few; j_call: TRBJ2-2; v_call: TRBV6-2/TRBV6-3; d_call: -
cdr3_aa: CASSVDRSTEAFF; cdr3_nt: TGTGCCAGCAGCGTAGATCGGAGCACTGAAGCTTTCTTT; clone_size: few; j_call: TRBJ1-1; v_call: TRBV9; d_call: -
cdr3_aa: CASSESTSGGGTETQYF; cdr3_nt: TGTGCCAGCAGTGAATCTACTAGCGGAGGTGGAACGGAGACCCAGTACTTC; clone_size: few; j_call: TRBJ2-5; v_call: TRBV6-1; d_call: TRBD2
cdr3_aa: CASSLPGTANSPLHF; cdr3_nt: TGTGCCAGCAGCCTCCCCGGGACCGCAAATTCACCCCTCCACTTT; clone_size: few; j_call: TRBJ1-6; v_call: TRBV4-2; d_call: -
cdr3_aa: CASSPVARGNTIYF; cdr3_nt: TGCGCCAGCAGCCCCGTTGCGAGGGGAAACACCATATATTTT; clone_size: -; j_call: TRBJ1-3; v_call: TRBV4-1; d_call: -
cdr3_aa: CASSQVGQGVWNEQFF; cdr3_nt: TGTGCCAGCAGCCAAGTGGGACAGGGGGTTTGGAATGAGCAGTTCTTC; clone_size: -; j_call: TRBJ2-1; v_call: TRBV3-1; d_call: TRBD1
cdr3_aa: CASSVGIETVYGYTF; cdr3_nt: TGTGCCAGCAGCGTAGGGATTGAGACGGTCTATGGCTACACCTTC; clone_size: few; j_call: TRBJ1-2; v_call: TRBV9; d_call: -
cdr3_aa: CASSLGGVPEAFF; cdr3_nt: TGTGCCAGCAGCTTAGGGGGGGTCCCTGAAGCTTTCTTT; clone_size: few; j_call: TRBJ1-1; v_call: TRBV7-8; d_call: -
cdr3_aa: CASSSGSAGFQYF; cdr3_nt: TGTGCCAGCAGCTCGGGCTCGGCAGGGTTTCAATACTTC; clone_size: -; j_call: TRBJ2-4; v_call: TRBV7-6; d_call: -
cdr3_aa: CASSHPGTEGYTF; cdr3_nt: TGTGCCAGCAGCCACCCCGGGACGGAAGGCTACACCTTC; clone_size: -; j_call: TRBJ1-2; v_call: TRBV12-3/TRBV12-4; d_call: -
cdr3_aa: CSARGQVSSYEQYF; cdr3_nt: TGCAGTGCTAGAGGGCAGGTGAGCTCCTACGAGCAGTACTTC; clone_size: many; j_call: TRBJ2-7; v_call: TRBV20-1; d_call: -
cdr3_aa: CASSLLLAGGAYEQYF; cdr3_nt: TGTGCCAGCAGTTTACTACTAGCCGGGGGGGCCTACGAGCAGTACTTC; clone_size: few; j_call: TRBJ2-7; v_call: TRBV27; d_call: TRBD2
cdr3_aa: CASRRTGGENTEAFF; cdr3_nt: TGCGCCAGCAGAAGGACAGGGGGCGAGAACACTGAAGCTTTCTTT; clone_size: -; j_call: TRBJ1-1; v_call: TRBV5-1; d_call: TRBD1
cdr3_aa: CASSPGVANEKLFF; cdr3_nt: TGCGCCAGCAGCCCAGGGGTGGCTAATGAAAAACTGTTTTTT; clone_size: few; j_call: TRBJ1-4; v_call: TRBV5-1; d_call: -
cdr3_aa: CASSLGRTGPNTEAFF; cdr3_nt: TGTGCCAGCAGCTTAGGCCGGACAGGACCAAACACTGAAGCTTTCTTT; clone_size: few; j_call: TRBJ1-1; v_call: TRBV11-2; d_call: TRBD1
cdr3_aa: CASSIRGFGEQFF; cdr3_nt: TGTGCCAGTAGTATCCGGGGGTTCGGGGAGCAGTTCTTC; clone_size: -; j_call: TRBJ2-1; v_call: TRBV19; d_call: -
cdr3_aa: CASSHSPRDTTFQQYF; cdr3_nt: TGCGCCAGCAGCCACAGTCCTCGGGACACCACGTTTCAGCAGTACTTC; clone_size: -; j_call: TRBJ2-7; v_call: TRBV4-1; d_call: -
cdr3_aa: CASSWRTSGDPQFF; cdr3_nt: TGTGCCAGCAGCTGGAGGACTAGCGGGGATCCTCAGTTCTTC; clone_size: -; j_call: TRBJ2-1; v_call: TRBV7-4; d_call: TRBD2
cdr3_aa: CASSFRRGGLAGGQSSYEQYF; cdr3_nt: TGTGCCAGCAGCTTTAGGAGAGGAGGACTAGCGGGGGGCCAGAGCTCCTACGAGCAGTACTTC; clone_size: -; j_call: TRBJ2-7; v_call: TRBV7-9; d_call: TRBD2